The rows below give T cell receptor beta chains drawn from one sample of a study of cytomegalovirus exposure and HLA in healthy donors. Generated by immunoSEQ multiplex PCR, the TCRdb table keeps only in-frame clones and is missing some. The repertoire holds some 79,000 clones, with about 79% as singletons. Sequencing was done on a sample of PBMCs. These receptors were obtained from a male donor in good health and CMV-seropositive. Both conserved end residues are trimmed from each CDR3. A D gene is named only where the DNA matches it firmly. Some rows mark clone size as missing; the rest say once, few, many or name a class of expanded clone.

clone size | D gene | V gene | CDR3 protein
few | TRBD2 | TRBV4-2 | ASSPGTSEDTQY
- | TRBD1 | TRBV19 | ASSTYLGDSNSPLH
- | - | TRBV30 | AWAGHDSYNSPLH
once | TRBD1 | TRBV9 | ASSSGTENEKLF
- | - | TRBV29-1 | SVEEGGYEQY
- | TRBD1 | TRBV11-2 | ASREGQQSYEQY
- | - | TRBV28 | ASNPQGPLDVGTDTQY
- | TRBD1 | TRBV5-6 | ASSLFTGGTDTQY
- | TRBD1 | TRBV28 | ASSSGQGSADTQY
- | - | TRBV5-1 | ASSFFHRVPFQPQH
- | TRBD2 | TRBV29-1 | SVEAPGLAGGDEQF
- | TRBD1 | TRBV29-1 | SVARGMSTEAF
- | - | TRBV19 | ASIGGAGDTEAF
- | TRBD2 | TRBV6-5 | ASSSLAENYEQY
few | TRBD1 | TRBV4-2 | ASSGTGTGTGELF
- | - | TRBV2 | ASNTQGYSNQPQH
once | - | TRBV28 | ASSWTGHTEAF
few | TRBD1 | TRBV4-3 | ASSPEGQPRETQY
- | TRBD2 | TRBV5-1 | ASSLELVAGVQGEQF
- | - | TRBV7-9 | ASSLGSVAANEQF
- | TRBD1 | TRBV7-9 | ASSLAWAGGYEQY
- | - | TRBV29-1 | SAVLTREQF
- | - | TRBV4-1 | ASRMEGLTTEAF
- | TRBD2 | TRBV11-3 | ASSLGAGGAYEQY
- | TRBD2 | TRBV9 | ASSVSLAGEYSYNEQF
- | - | TRBV4-1 | ASSQASNQPQH
- | - | TRBV28 | ASISQGSSYNSPLH
- | TRBD1 | TRBV4-1 | ASSRIGQGVSEQY
- | TRBD1 | TRBV29-1 | SVGDSFRGYT
- | TRBD2 | TRBV9 | ASSTRTSGGETQY
- | TRBD1 | TRBV19 | ASSAGQVYEQY
- | TRBD2 | TRBV27 | ASSFRIGTMGHEQY
- | - | TRBV7-2 | ASSEGVGSPYEQY
- | - | TRBV15 | ATSSGLTGAPLH
- | TRBD1 | TRBV27 | ASRRTGSSYNEQF
- | - | TRBV28 | ASTGQDRSNEKLF
- | TRBD1 | TRBV7-3 | ASSSTGMGETQY